Each of the 25 T cell receptor beta chains below was sequenced from the same sample in a study of blood T cell repertoires in COVID-19. Libraries were prepared by immunoSEQ multiplex PCR; TCRdb keeps only in-frame clonotypes and omits some of them. Seen here are some 200,000 clones, around four fifths observed once, and the top ten hold roughly 18%. Sequencing was done on a sample of peripheral blood. These receptors were taken from an elderly woman with active or convalescent COVID-19.

The DNA of the CDR3 is TGCGCCAGCAGTCGGGCAGGGAACATGAACACTGAAGCTTTCTTT. Encoded protein: CASSRAGNMNTEAFF. The gene calls are TRBV5-1 and TRBJ1-1; D may be TRBD1 (5 bases). Trimming shortened V by 5 bases and J by 0 bases, and 14 bases separated the two germline ends. The CDR3 sequence is 15 residues long. Germline values: CDR1 SGHRS, CDR2 YFSETQ. Drawing the rest from reference TRBV5-1 and TRBJ1-1, the complete variable domain is KAGVTQTPRYLIKTRGQQVTLSCSPISGHRSVSWYQQTPGQGLQFLFEYFSETQRNKGNFPGRFSGRQFSNSRSEMNVSTLELGDSALYLCASSRAGNMNTEAFFGQGTRLTVV.

The chain carries TRBV6-5 and TRBJ2-7; no clear D gene. The germline V gene has CDR1 MNHEY and CDR2 SVGAGI. The germline V and J ends were trimmed by 5 bases and 3 bases, with 17 bases remaining between them. This CDR3 has 15 residues. The CDR3 is CASSPRQHVNYEQYF. CDR3 DNA sequence: TGTGCCAGCAGTCCCCGTCAACACGTAAACTACGAGCAGTACTTC.

The chain joins TRBV7-2 to TRBJ2-1; D is unresolved. The CDR3 consists of 13 residues. Germline V CDR1 and CDR2: SGHTA, FQGNSA. The V gene lost 2 bases and the J gene lost 6 bases, with 8 bases spanning the gap. The CDR3 sequence: CASSLLQINEQFF. The CDR3 coding sequence is TGTGCCAGCAGCTTATTACAGATCAATGAGCAGTTCTTC.

This clone was detected many times. V usage is TRBV11-2 and J usage is TRBJ2-5; unclear D gene. Germline V gives CDR1 SGHAT, CDR2 FQNNGV. This CDR3 spans 13 amino acids. V was trimmed by 5 bases and J by 0 bases, leaving 7 bases between them. The CDR3 DNA sequence: TGTGCCAGCAGCATGGGCTACCAAGAGACCCAGTACTTC. Its translation is CASSMGYQETQYF.

The V and J genes are TRBV1 and TRBJ1-1. TRBV1 is listed as a pseudogene. CDR3 length: 17 amino acids. CDR3 protein: CTSSQEGQEREGGEAFF. CDR3 DNA sequence: TGCACCAGCAGCCAAGAAGGTCAAGAACGGGAGGGGGGTGAAGCTTTCTTT.

Only a few counts were recorded for this clone. This chain links TRBV25-1 with TRBJ1-2, with D unresolved. This CDR3 has 11 residues. The V end lost 7 bases, the J end lost 7 bases, and 10 bases lay between the germline ends. The germline CDR1 and CDR2 sequences are MGHDK and SYGVNS. CDR3 DNA: TGTGCCAGCAAGAGAGGCTTTGGCTACACCTTC. As protein: CASKRGFGYTF.

V gene TRBV21-1 combines with J gene TRBJ2-5; the table gives TRBD1 as D, unverified against the DNA. TRBV21-1 is flagged as a pseudogene. This CDR3 contains 16 residues. CDR3 nucleotide sequence: TGTGCCAGCAGCAAAAAAGGGGCGGAGAGCCAAGAGACCCAGTACTTC. Residues: CASSKKGAESQETQYF.

V usage is TRBV3-1 (or the pseudogene TRBV3-2) and J usage is TRBJ2-2; D not certain. The ends were cut back, 1 base at V and 5 bases at J, with 11 bases in the middle. There are 15 residues in the CDR3. Germline CDR1 is LGHDT and CDR2 is YNNKEL (reference sequence). The CDR3 DNA follows: TGTGCCAGCAGCCAAGGGTTCCCTAGAACCGGGGAGCTGTTTTTT. Translation: CASSQGFPRTGELFF.

The V call is TRBV5-5, the J call TRBJ2-7; D unclear. V lost 0 bases and J 3 bases, leaving 7 bases between the germline ends. CDR3 length: 13 amino acids. From germline, CDR1 is SGHKS and CDR2 YYEKEE (reference sequence). The CDR3 DNA reads TGTGCCAGCAGCTTGGTATTGAGCTACGAGCAGTACTTC. Residues: CASSLVLSYEQYF.

CDR3: CASSQVGTSRHNEQFF. The CDR3 DNA follows: TGCGCCAGCAGCCAAGTTGGGACTAGTCGGCACAATGAGCAGTTCTTC. The chain carries TRBV4-1 and TRBJ2-1; 8 nucleotides align to TRBD2. CDR1 and CDR2 (germline): MGHRA, YSYEKL. This CDR3 comprises 16 residues. With V trimmed by 1 base and J by 5 bases, 7 bases remained unmatched.

The count of this clone is one. V and J are TRBV30 and TRBJ1-5; D uncertain. V was shortened by 2 bases and J by 1 base, with 6 bases between the two germline ends. Germline V gene lookup returns CDR1 GTSNPN and CDR2 SVGIG (reference sequence). The CDR3 is made up of 13 amino acids. In nucleotides, the CDR3 is TGTGCCTGGAGTTCGTTGAGCAATCAGCCCCAGCATTTT. It translates to CAWSSLSNQPQHF. The variable domain in full, with the rest retrieved from reference TRBV30 and TRBJ1-5, is SQTIHQWPATLVQPVGSPLSLECTVEGTSNPNLYWYRQAAGRGLQLLFYSVGIGQISSEVPQNLSASRPQDRQFILSSKKLLLSDSGFYLCAWSSLSNQPQHFGDGTRLSIL.

The chain combines TRBV5-1 with TRBJ1-4; D is undetermined. This CDR3 has 14 amino acids. The germline V gene has CDR1 SGHRS and CDR2 YFSETQ. V was clipped by 5 bases and J by 7 bases, with 15 bases between them. DNA of the CDR3: TGCGCCAGCAGACCCGGGATGGGTGGTGAAAAACTGTTTTTT. This codes for CASRPGMGGEKLFF.

This chain joins TRBV11-2 and TRBJ2-7; 11 bases line up with TRBD2. The CDR3 totals 15 residues. Germline V gene data show CDR1 as SGHAT and CDR2 as FQNNGV. V trimming: 4 bases; J trimming: 3 bases; junction bases outside the gene matches: 5. CDR3 in amino acids: CASSSRTSGLYEQYF. The CDR3 nucleotides are TGTGCCAGCAGCTCACGGACTAGCGGGCTCTACGAGCAGTACTTC.

There are a few counts of this clone. The DNA for the CDR3 is TGTGCCAGCAGCTTAAACAGCGGGGGGTCCTACGAGCAGTACTTC. Translated: CASSLNSGGSYEQYF. The chain is built from TRBV7-3 and TRBJ2-7; 9 positions match TRBD2. The CDR3 length is 15 residues. The V gene's germline CDR1 is SGHTA and CDR2 FQGTGA. V lost 1 base and J lost 1; bases outside the gene matches: 2. The complete variable domain, with remaining parts taken from reference TRBV7-3 and TRBJ2-7, reads GAGVSQTPSNKVTEKGKYVELRCDPISGHTALYWYRQSLGQGPEFLIYFQGTGAADDSGLPNDRFFAVRPEGSVSTLKIQRTERGDSAVYLCASSLNSGGSYEQYFGPGTRLTVT.

This clone has more than one count but fewer than ten. The chain couples TRBV19 to TRBJ2-3; 8 bases are shared with TRBD2. CDR3 length: 16 amino acids. The V segment lost 5 bases and the J segment 2 bases; nucleotides outside the gene matches: 9. Germline CDR1 LNHDA, CDR2 SQIVND (reference sequence). The CDR3 loop reads CASSLILAEPTDTQYF. CDR3 sequence (DNA): TGTGCCAGTAGTCTTATACTAGCGGAACCCACAGATACGCAGTATTTT.

This clone occurred once. This chain joins TRBV10-3 and TRBJ2-1; 9 bases agree with TRBD1. The CDR3 covers 16 residues. Trimming removed 10 bases from V and 1 base from J; junction bases left unmatched: 11. Germline CDR1 is ENHRY and CDR2 is SYGVKD. CDR3 DNA: TGTGCCACACATGACCGGGACAGGGTATCCTACAATGAGCAGTTCTTC. It codes for CATHDRDRVSYNEQFF.

This clone was counted a single time. The V and J genes are TRBV7-2 and TRBJ1-6, with 7 bases fitting TRBD1. The germline V gene encodes CDR1 SGHTA and CDR2 FQGNSA. This CDR3 comprises 17 residues. V trimming: 5 bases; J trimming: 0 bases; junction bases outside the gene matches: 7. CDR3 protein: CASSTGTAFSYNSPLHF. DNA of the CDR3: TGTGCCAGCAGCACTGGGACAGCCTTCTCCTATAATTCACCCCTCCACTTT.

The chain combines TRBV6-5 with TRBJ1-2; D ambiguous. The CDR3 covers 15 residues. The germline CDR1 and CDR2 sequences are MNHEY and SVGAGI. Trimming removed 0 bases at V and 2 bases at J, with 10 bases between. This CDR3 is CASSYSLAGNYGYTF. The CDR3 coding sequence is TGTGCCAGCAGTTACTCGTTGGCGGGGAACTATGGCTACACCTTC.

There are a few counts of this clone. This chain joins TRBV7-9 and TRBJ2-1; D remains ambiguous. The ends were cut back, 7 bases at V and 8 bases at J, with 15 bases in the middle. Germline V lookup: CDR1 SEHNR, CDR2 FQNEAQ (reference sequence). The CDR3 totals 13 residues. CDR3 sequence (DNA): TGTGCCAGCAACCTTCAAGTAAGCGATGAGCAGTTCTTC. Protein: CASNLQVSDEQFF. Combining the CDR3 with reference TRBV7-9 and TRBJ2-1 gives the whole variable domain DTGVSQNPRHKITKRGQNVTFRCDPISEHNRLYWYRQTLGQGPEFLTYFQNEAQLEKSRLLSDRFSAERPKGSFSTLEIQRTEQGDSAMYLCASNLQVSDEQFFGPGTRLTVL.

The V gene is TRBV5-1, the J gene TRBJ2-2; 8 bases align to TRBD1. The CDR3 length is 16 residues. V lost 3 bases to trimming and J lost 5 bases; unmatched junction nucleotides: 9. From germline, CDR1 is SGHRS and CDR2 YFSETQ. The CDR3 loop is CASSSQGAGQTGELFF. CDR3 nucleotides: TGCGCCAGCAGCTCCCAGGGGGCGGGGCAGACCGGGGAGCTGTTTTTT.

The chain uses TRBV9 and TRBJ2-2; D gene uncertain. Germline V CDR1 and CDR2: SGDLS, YYNGEE. This CDR3 is 12 amino acids long. With 2 bases removed from V and 7 bases from J, the gap between germline ends came to 6 bases. The CDR3 DNA reads as TGTGCCAGCAGCGTTTTCAGCGGGGAGCTGTTTTTT. Its translation: CASSVFSGELFF.

V and J are TRBV2 and TRBJ1-2; a possible D gene is TRBD1 (6 bases). Germline-derived CDR1 and CDR2 are SNHLY and FYNNEI. CDR3 length: 14 amino acids. The germline V and J ends were trimmed by 6 bases and 4 bases, with 15 bases remaining between them. The CDR3 DNA follows: TGTGCCAGCAGGGAACAGGGTAGGGGCTATGGCTACACCTTC. It translates to CASREQGRGYGYTF.

The chain links TRBV28 to TRBJ1-5, with D possibly being TRBD1 (5 bases). V was clipped by 6 bases and J by 2 bases, with 11 bases between them. The germline V gene encodes CDR1 MDHEN and CDR2 SYDVKM. The CDR3 runs to 14 residues. The DNA of the CDR3 is TGTGCCAGCAGATCTGGAGGGGGCAATCAGCCCCAGCATTTT. As protein: CASRSGGGNQPQHF.

The chain couples TRBV6-5 to TRBJ2-1; TRBD2 matches 12 bases. Losses at the gene ends were 6 bases for V and 10 bases for J; bases not matched to a gene: 10. The CDR3 runs to 15 residues. CDR1 is MNHEY, CDR2 SVGAGI, per germline. Here the CDR3 DNA reads TGTGCCAGCAGACCCTCTAGCGGGAGGGCGTCCGAGCAGTTCTTC. As protein: CASRPSSGRASEQFF.

The chain uses TRBV15 and TRBJ2-7; possibly TRBD2 for D (6 bases). The CDR3 runs 15 residues. Germline V gene data show CDR1 as LNHNV and CDR2 as YYDKDF (reference sequence). V was shortened by 0 bases and J by 3 bases, with 12 bases between the two germline ends. The CDR3 here is CATSRDIGGVYEQYF. The CDR3 DNA reads TGTGCCACCAGCAGAGATATCGGGGGTGTCTACGAGCAGTACTTC.